A selection of T cell receptor beta chains follows, all from one sample in a study of technical replicates of blood from several donors. Sequenced by immunoSEQ multiplex PCR; TCRdb stores in-frame clones only, minus some. The sample lists around 72,000 clones, about nine tenths occurring once. The sample was PBMCs. Every receptor here comes from a human donor in good health. Some clones in this sample may be carry-over from other donors' samples. Both conserved end residues are part of each CDR3. D genes are given only for firm matches. Where a row states a size, it is once, few, many or the class of an expanded clone; other rows omit it.

J	D	size	V	CDR3	DNA
TRBJ1-6	NA	NA	TRBV7-3	CASSLEGGAPGRIGGSPLHF	TGTGCCAGCAGCTTAGAAGGGGGGGCACCGGGACGTATAGGAGGGTCACCCCTCCACTTT
TRBJ2-2	TRBD2	NA	TRBV2	CASGPSSGRGTGELFF	TGTGCCAGCGGCCCGTCTAGCGGGAGGGGCACCGGGGAGCTGTTTTTT
TRBJ1-2	TRBD1	NA	TRBV4-2	CASSLTGTNYGYTF	TGTGCCAGCAGCCTGACAGGGACTAACTATGGCTACACCTTC
TRBJ2-5	NA	NA	TRBV7-9	CASSRETQYF	TGTGCCAGCAGCCGAGAGACCCAGTACTTC
TRBJ1-3	TRBD1	NA	TRBV5-1	CASSLEGAAGNTIYF	TGCGCCAGCAGCTTGGAGGGGGCTGCGGGAAACACCATATATTTT
TRBJ1-3	NA	NA	TRBV2	CASSEAHRRTGNTIYF	TGTGCCAGCAGTGAAGCCCACAGGAGAACTGGAAACACCATATATTTT
TRBJ1-2	NA	NA	TRBV6-5	CASRSTGLNYGYTF	TGTGCCAGCAGATCGACAGGATTGAACTATGGCTACACCTTC
TRBJ2-7	TRBD2	NA	TRBV4-1	CASSQASLGTSVNEQYF	TGCGCCAGCAGCCAAGCTTCCTTGGGGACTAGCGTCAACGAGCAGTACTTC
TRBJ2-3	TRBD2	NA	TRBV7-2	CASSLEASGGTQYF	TGTGCCAGCAGCTTAGAGGCTAGCGGGGGTACGCAGTATTTT
TRBJ1-4	NA	NA	TRBV9	CASSGGTLGEKLFF	TGTGCCAGCAGCGGGGGGACTCTGGGCGAAAAACTGTTTTTT
TRBJ1-3	TRBD1	NA	TRBV5-6	CASREAGGGNTIYF	TGTGCCAGCAGGGAGGCAGGGGGTGGAAACACCATATATTTT
TRBJ2-7	NA	NA	TRBV5-6	CASSQTGSYEQYF	TGTGCCAGCAGCCAGACAGGATCCTACGAGCAGTACTTC
TRBJ1-5	TRBD1	few	TRBV2	CASREQGVPNQPQHF	TGTGCCAGCAGGGAACAGGGGGTGCCGAATCAGCCCCAGCATTTT
TRBJ1-2	TRBD1	NA	TRBV5-6	CASRPGSGGGYTF	TGTGCCAGCAGACCCGGGTCAGGGGGTGGCTACACCTTC
TRBJ1-3	TRBD1	NA	TRBV9	CASSAGQQSGNTIYF	TGTGCCAGCAGCGCGGGACAGCAGTCAGGAAACACCATATATTTT
TRBJ2-7	TRBD2	NA	TRBV5-1	CASSFSAGGVYEQYF	TGCGCCAGCAGCTTTAGCGCGGGAGGGGTTTACGAGCAGTACTTC
TRBJ2-7	NA	NA	TRBV11-2	CASSFSPFQIKNSYEQYF	TGTGCCAGCAGCTTCTCTCCGTTCCAGATCAAAAACTCCTACGAGCAGTACTTC
TRBJ1-4	NA	NA	TRBV4-3	CASSQDRRQFATNEKLFF	TGCGCCAGCAGCCAAGATCGGAGACAGTTTGCAACTAATGAAAAACTGTTTTTT
TRBJ1-2	TRBD1	NA	TRBV6-5	CASSFSGTGGDYGYTF	TGTGCCAGCAGTTTCTCCGGGACAGGGGGGGACTATGGCTACACCTTC
TRBJ2-5	NA	NA	TRBV7-3	CASSLGQLPEKGTQYF	TGTGCCAGCAGCTTAGGACAGTTACCCGAAAAGGGGACCCAGTACTTC
TRBJ2-6	NA	NA	TRBV19	CASSMRISGANVLTF	TGTGCCAGTAGTATGCGGATCTCTGGGGCCAACGTCCTGACTTTC
TRBJ1-3	NA	NA	TRBV7-9	CASSLAGSASWNTIYF	TGTGCCAGCAGCTTAGCGGGCTCTGCCTCCTGGAACACCATATATTTT
TRBJ1-1	TRBD1	NA	TRBV18	CASSTVTGVEAFF	TGTGCCAGCTCAACTGTTACAGGGGTTGAAGCTTTCTTT
TRBJ2-5	TRBD2	once	TRBV7-3	CASRLAGGPLETQYF	TGTGCCAGCAGACTAGCGGGGGGGCCGTTGGAGACCCAGTACTTC
TRBJ1-3	NA	NA	TRBV4-1	CASSQARGDRRSGNTIYF	TGCGCCAGCAGCCAAGCCCGGGGGGACCGACGCTCTGGAAACACCATATATTTT